One and the same sample provided the 27 T cell receptor beta chains below, sequenced in a study of Graves' ophthalmopathy and Graves' hyperthyroidism. RNA served as the template for amplifying TCR beta CDR3 regions. Amplification began with first-round RT-PCR using HTBI primers, then second-round multiplex PCR was performed. One entry per CDR3 protein, called by TCRdb with MiXCR from the multiplex PCR reads. The repertoire holds under 350,000 distinct CDR3 sequences, with about 17% as singletons. The sequencing input was peripheral blood. The receptors derive from an adult man with Graves' ophthalmopathy.

This clonotype appeared many times. This chain joins TRBV15 and TRBJ1-5; D is uncertain. The CDR3 covers 13 residues. The germline CDR1 and CDR2 sequences are LNHNV and YYDKDF (reference sequence). V was shortened by 0 bases and J by 2 bases, with 2 bases between the two germline ends. CDR3 in amino acids: CATSREGNQPQHF. The CDR3 DNA is TGTGCCACCAGCAGAGAGGGCAATCAGCCCCAGCATTTT.

This clonotype was counted ten times or more. This chain connects TRBV20-1 to TRBJ2-2, with D unresolved. This CDR3 is 13 amino acids long. The V end lost 3 bases, the J end lost 1 base, and 6 bases lay between the germline ends. In germline, CDR1 is DFQATT, CDR2 SNEGSKA (reference sequence). CDR3: CSASRENTGELFF. The DNA of the CDR3 is TGCAGTGCTAGTCGAGAGAACACCGGGGAGCTGTTTTTT.

This clonotype was observed at least ten times. This chain joins TRBV28 and TRBJ2-7; no reliable D call. V was trimmed by 6 bases and J by 0 bases, leaving 12 bases between them. The CDR3 sequence is 14 residues long. Per germline, CDR1 MDHEN and CDR2 SYDVKM. The CDR3 DNA reads as TGTGCCAGCAGCTTCCGGCAAACCTCCTACGAGCAGTACTTC. It is translated as CASSFRQTSYEQYF.

The rearrangement links TRBV27 to TRBJ1-2; 9 bases fit TRBD1. Germline V gene lookup returns CDR1 MNHEY and CDR2 SMNVEV (reference sequence). This CDR3 is built from 15 residues. V shed 4 bases, J shed 3 bases, and the junction held 6 bases outside the gene matches. CDR3 in amino acids: CASSSPGQGYYGYTF. The DNA of the CDR3 is TGTGCCAGCAGTTCCCCGGGACAGGGCTACTATGGCTACACCTTC.

The sample holds many counts of this clonotype. It may be a read error: a sequence one base away is much more abundant. This chain links TRBV7-8 with TRBJ2-2, with TRBD2 identical over 10 bases. After removal of 3 bases from V and 0 bases from J, the junction contained 1 base not matched to a gene. Germline V gene sequence: CDR1 SGHVS, CDR2 FQNEAQ. The CDR3 totals 16 residues. The CDR3 sequence is CASSFTSGANTGELFF. The CDR3 nucleotides are TGTGCCAGCAGCTTCACTAGCGGGGCGAACACCGGGGAGCTGTTTTTT.

This clonotype was counted ten times or more. This rearrangement joins TRBV12-3 or TRBV12-4 to TRBJ1-2, with 8 bases aligning to TRBD1. Trimming at V came to 6 bases and at J to 3 bases, leaving 6 bases not matched to a gene. This CDR3 contains 14 residues. CDR3 in amino acids: CASRPRQGHYGYTF. The DNA for the CDR3 is TGTGCCAGCAGACCCAGACAGGGGCACTATGGCTACACCTTC.

J is TRBJ1-5 and V is TRBV20-1; 9 nucleotides agree with TRBD1. From germline, CDR1 is DFQATT and CDR2 SNEGSKA (reference sequence). This CDR3 comprises 12 residues. V lost 6 bases to trimming and J lost 5 bases; unmatched junction nucleotides: 2. In nucleotides, the CDR3 is TGCAGTGCCGACAGGGGGGATCAGCCCCAGCATTTT. This translates into CSADRGDQPQHF.

The table lists this clonotype with many counts. This sequence joins TRBV19 and TRBJ2-5; 9 bases line up with TRBD2. Germline CDR1 LNHDA, CDR2 SQIVND (reference sequence). The CDR3 sequence is 14 residues long. With V trimmed by 5 bases and J by 4 bases, 5 bases remained unmatched. The CDR3 DNA reads TGTGCCAGTAGTTTTGGACTAGCGTCAGAGACCCAGTACTTC. Translating gives CASSFGLASETQYF.

In this sample, this clonotype turned up many times. The V call is TRBV5-1, the J call TRBJ2-7, with TRBD2 matching 13 bases. V dropped 0 bases and J dropped 5; count of bases not matched to a gene: 5. The CDR3 loop spans 16 amino acids. Germline V lookup: CDR1 SGHRS, CDR2 YFSETQ. The CDR3, as DNA: TGCGCCAGCAGCTTGGTTGGGACTAGCGGGAAGAACGAGCAGTACTTC. It translates to CASSLVGTSGKNEQYF.

This clonotype was found once. One junction end does not reproduce the germline sequence, and a read error may be involved. V is TRBV6-2 or TRBV6-3 and J is TRBJ2-2; no definite D call. There are 13 residues in the CDR3. Germline CDR1 MNHEY, CDR2 SVGEGT. CDR3 DNA sequence: TGTGCCAGCAGTGACTCCAGCGCCGGGGAGCTGTTTTTT. Translation gives CASSDSSAGELFF.

The chain carries TRBV15 and TRBJ2-6; D unclear. V lost 0 bases and J 0 bases, leaving 12 bases between the germline ends. This CDR3 is 18 amino acids long. Germline lookup yields CDR1 LNHNV and CDR2 YYDKDF (reference sequence). This chain's CDR3 is CATSRDQYSNSGANVLTF. The CDR3 DNA reads TGTGCCACCAGCAGAGACCAGTATTCTAACTCTGGGGCCAACGTCCTGACTTTC.

This clonotype was observed a handful of times. The rearrangement links TRBV30 to TRBJ1-2; tentative D call: TRBD1 (6 bases). There are 16 residues in the CDR3. The V gene's germline CDR1 is GTSNPN and CDR2 SVGIG (reference sequence). V was shortened by 3 bases and J by 4 bases, with 21 bases between the two germline ends. CDR3 amino acids: CAWSHTGTRSSYGYTF. Written as DNA, the CDR3 is TGTGCCTGGAGCCATACCGGGACAAGGAGTTCCTATGGCTACACCTTC.

This clonotype was counted at least ten times. The rearrangement joins TRBV13 to TRBJ2-5, with 8 bases fitting TRBD2. Germline CDR1 PRHDT, CDR2 FYEKMQ (reference sequence). The CDR3 loop spans 14 amino acids. Unmatched junction bases numbered 6, after V lost 5 bases and J lost 4 bases. CDR3 sequence reads: CASSRAGERETQYF. CDR3 nucleotides: TGTGCCAGCAGCCGAGCGGGAGAGAGAGAGACCCAGTACTTC.

This clonotype occurred many times. J is TRBJ1-1 and V is TRBV7-2; weak D call: TRBD1 (5 bases). This CDR3 comprises 15 residues. Deletions cut 2 bases from V and 9 bases from J, with 19 bases between. The germline V gene encodes CDR1 SGHTA and CDR2 FQGNSA. In DNA, the CDR3 is TGTGCCAGCAGCTTATTTTCCAGGGAGGAGAGTAAAGCTTTCTTT. Its translation is CASSLFSREESKAFF.

In nucleotides, the CDR3 is TGTGCCAGCAGTGAACGGGGGACCGCAAGCGAGACCCAGTACTTC. Its protein is CASSERGTASETQYF. The rearrangement joins TRBV2 to TRBJ2-5; D possibly corresponds to TRBD2 (6 bases). Trimming took off 2 bases at V and 5 bases at J, with 15 bases between the two ends. The CDR3 is 15 amino acids. Germline V gives CDR1 SNHLY, CDR2 FYNNEI. Together with reference TRBV2 and TRBJ2-5, the CDR3 gives the full variable domain: EPEVTQTPSHQVTQMGQEVILRCVPISNHLYFYWYRQILGQKVEFLVSFYNNEISEKSEIFDDQFSVERPDGSNFTLKIRSTKLEDSAMYFCASSERGTASETQYFGPGTRLLVL.

This clonotype was seen ten or more times. This rearrangement joins TRBV29-1 to TRBJ1-2; D is perhaps TRBD1 (5 bases). Trimming removed 7 bases at V and 2 bases at J, with 17 bases between. The germline gives CDR1 SQVTM, CDR2 ANQGSEA. CDR3 length: 14 residues. The CDR3 nucleotides are TGCAGCGGTACCCCGTACGGGGGGAACTATGGCTACACCTTC. It yields the protein CSGTPYGGNYGYTF.

The J gene is TRBJ1-2, the V gene TRBV2; D not resolved. The CDR3 is made up of 13 amino acids. From germline, CDR1 is SNHLY and CDR2 FYNNEI. V was clipped by 2 bases and J by 7 bases, with 11 bases between them. In DNA, the CDR3 is TGTGCCAGCAGTGAAAAGGTGGTGGGTGGCTACACCTTC. As protein: CASSEKVVGGYTF.

The V and J genes are TRBV6-2 or TRBV6-3 and TRBJ2-5; 11 bases line up with TRBD2. Unmatched junction bases numbered 2, after V lost 0 bases and J lost 5 bases. Germline V gives CDR1 MNHEY, CDR2 SVGEGT. The length of the CDR3 is 15 residues. CDR3 region: CASSYSIAGGETQYF. CDR3 nucleotide sequence: TGTGCCAGCAGTTACTCGATAGCGGGAGGGGAGACCCAGTACTTC.

This clonotype was recorded many times. The chain combines TRBV20-1 with TRBJ1-1; no reliable D call. Germline loops: CDR1 DFQATT, CDR2 SNEGSKA (reference sequence). The CDR3 contains 12 residues. V lost 6 bases to trimming and J lost 2 bases, with 10 bases between them. This CDR3 is CSAKGPNTEAFF. CDR3 nucleotides: TGCAGTGCCAAAGGGCCTAACACTGAAGCTTTCTTT.

The sample holds many counts of this clonotype. V usage is TRBV7-2 and J usage is TRBJ2-5, with 8 positions matching TRBD2. The ends lost 7 bases at V and 2 bases at J; junction bases unmatched: 9. The CDR3 runs to 15 residues. CDR1 SGHTA and CDR2 FQGNSA come from the germline V gene. The chain's CDR3 is CASKTGGARQETQYF. Here the CDR3 DNA reads TGTGCCAGCAAGACCGGGGGGGCGAGACAAGAGACCCAGTACTTC.

This chain joins TRBV28 and TRBJ2-7; D uncertain. The V end lost 2 bases, the J end lost 7 bases, and 9 bases lay between the germline ends. Germline V gene sequence: CDR1 MDHEN, CDR2 SYDVKM. The CDR3 consists of 12 residues. The CDR3 protein is CASSLVRREQYF. The CDR3 DNA reads TGTGCCAGCAGTTTAGTACGTCGGGAGCAGTACTTC.

This clonotype was recorded at least ten times. One end of the junction fails to match germline, which may point to a read error. The chain combines TRBV20-1 with TRBJ2-7; 9 bases fit TRBD1. CDR3 length: 12 residues. In germline, CDR1 is DFQATT, CDR2 SNEGSKA (reference sequence). CDR3 nucleotide sequence: TGCAGTGCGAGAGGACAGGGGTACGAGCAGTACTTC. Residues: CSARGQGYEQYF.

This clonotype has at least ten counts. The rearrangement links TRBV2 to TRBJ2-7, with D unresolved. Germline assignment: CDR1 SNHLY and CDR2 FYNNEI. The CDR3 spans 11 residues. The germline V and J ends were trimmed by 7 bases and 5 bases, with 9 bases remaining between them. In DNA form, the CDR3 reads TGTGCCAGCATCCTGACAAACGAGCAGTACTTC. Translated: CASILTNEQYF.

Only a few counts were recorded for this clonotype. V usage is TRBV6-2 or TRBV6-3 and J usage is TRBJ2-5, with D unclear. Trimming took off 4 bases at V and 9 bases at J, with 12 bases between the two ends. Germline CDR1 MNHEY, CDR2 SVGEGT. The length of the CDR3 is 12 residues. CDR3 sequence (DNA): TGTGCCAGCAGTTCGGGTCCCATGGCCCAGTACTTC. It yields the protein CASSSGPMAQYF.

The chain employs TRBV7-2 and TRBJ2-7, with D possibly TRBD1 on 5 matching bases. The V end was cut by 1 base, the J end by 1 base, with 17 bases between. The V gene's germline CDR1 is SGHTA and CDR2 FQGNSA. The CDR3 is made up of 17 amino acids. CDR3 sequence: CASSLGLATEVSYEQYF. The DNA for the CDR3 is TGTGCCAGCAGCTTAGGGCTGGCGACAGAAGTTTCCTACGAGCAGTACTTC.

This clonotype was seen repeatedly, ten times or more. The chain has TRBV28 and TRBJ2-7, with no clear D. This CDR3 region has 15 residues. Trimming shortened V by 6 bases and J by 3 bases, and 18 bases separated the two germline ends. Germline CDR1 reads MDHEN; CDR2 reads SYDVKM. CDR3: CASRWGWIHIYEQYF. Written as DNA, the CDR3 is TGTGCCAGCAGATGGGGATGGATCCACATCTACGAGCAGTACTTC.

This clonotype was seen many times. CDR3 sequence reads: CASSLKGHSYTGELFF. CDR3 DNA: TGTGCCAGCAGCTTAAAAGGTCACAGCTATACCGGGGAGCTGTTTTTT. The V call is TRBV11-2, the J call TRBJ2-2; no firm D call. V was pared by 2 bases and J by 5 bases, with 15 bases between. The CDR3 runs 16 residues. Germline V gene lookup returns CDR1 SGHAT and CDR2 FQNNGV.